This T cell receptor (beta chain) comes out of a study of early T cells in non-severe SARS-CoV-2 infection. Study background: Whole-blood bulk RNA, unsorted, was sequenced, and chains were unpaired. Study-level findings and limits: Private and CD4 specificities were missed by VDJdb matching, which favored anti-spike CD8 responses.

At least ten counts were recorded for this clonotype. Its cognate antigen is unknown. Individual cDNA molecules carried attached unique molecular identifiers. TCRdb re-called the 5' RACE reads with MiXCR, one entry per CDR3 protein. Of 68,000 or so distinct CDR3 sequences detected, under 15% appear once; the ten largest clones hold approximately 4.6%. The TCR comes from an adult who was a healthcare worker with PCR-confirmed SARS-CoV-2 infection or an uninfected control (not recorded which). Sequenced: whole blood.

CDR3 sequence: CASSLEYEQYF. The CDR3 region has the DNA TGCGCCAGCAGCTTGGAATACGAGCAGTACTTC. The chain employs TRBV5-1 and TRBJ2-7; no clear D. V was pared by 0 bases and J by 4 bases, with 2 bases between. The CDR3 extends over 11 amino acids. Germline V lookup: CDR1 SGHRS, CDR2 YFSETQ.